This T cell receptor (beta chain) appears in the sequencing data of a study of shared clonotypes between healthy human individuals. The naive CD8 subset, CD45RO-negative cells positively selected for CCR7, excluded terminally differentiated effector memory CD45RA+ cells. In the study's own analysis: Junction-only sequences without quality scores were provided by ImmunoSEQ, so filtering was different. Here immunoSEQ multiplex PCR was the method, and the copy in TCRdb shows in-frame clones only, minus some. That table furnishes V, J and clone size, whereas the DNA furnished D and trimming. The sample has more than 550,000 clones, around 92% seen once. V lost 4 bases and J lost 6, with 10 bases in between. Germline loops: CDR1 LNHDA, CDR2 SQIVND (reference sequence). The CDR3 loop spans 12 amino acids.

Sequencing used naive CD8+ T cells sorted from blood. The rearrangement joins TRBV19 to TRBJ2-7; D may correspond to TRBD1 or TRBD2 (6 bases each). The TCR sequence derives from a young man in good health. The CDR3 DNA reads as TGTGCCAGTAGTAACCCGGGGGCCGAGCAGTACTTC. It yields the protein CASSNPGAEQYF.